The rows below give T cell receptor beta chains drawn from one sample of a study of regulatory T cells in long-lasting Graves disease. TCRdb re-called the multiplex PCR reads with MiXCR, one entry per CDR3 protein. This table holds about 430,000 distinct CDR3 sequences, over 14% found once. This sample also appeared in a second study, on T cells in Graves' hyperthyroidism and ophthalmopathy.

The sequences come from peripheral blood mononuclear cells (PBMCs), collected at new diagnosis, from a patient treated with antithyroid drugs. The receptors shown here come from a woman aged 35 to 49 with Graves disease. The CDR3 runs from the conserved cysteine through the conserved F or W. Fields, in order: clone size, D gene, V gene, J gene, CDR3 length, CDR3 DNA, CDR3 protein. D genes are given only for firm matches. Where a row states a size, it is once, few, many or the class of an expanded clone; other rows omit it.

>many|-|TRBV20-1|TRBJ2-2|12
TGCAGTGCTAGGGCGCAGAACGGGGAGCTGTTTTTT
CSARAQNGELFF
>many|-|TRBV28|TRBJ2-7|12
TGTGCCAGCAGTTTAAGTAGCGGTGAGCAGTACTTC
CASSLSSGEQYF
>many|-|TRBV29-1|TRBJ2-7|13
TGCAGCGTTGATGTGACAGACTCCTACGAGCAGTACTTC
CSVDVTDSYEQYF
>few|TRBD1|TRBV10-3|TRBJ1-2|14
TGTGCCATCAGTCCACAGGGGGCGGCTTATGGCTACACCTTC
CAISPQGAAYGYTF
>-|-|TRBV27|TRBJ2-2|15
TGTGCCAGCAGTCCCCAAGACGCTAACACCGGGGAGCTGTTTTTT
CASSPQDANTGELFF
>-|TRBD1|TRBV12-3/TRBV12-4|TRBJ2-1|15
TGTGCCAGCAGGCCAGGGGGCGGGCTAAACAATGAGCAGTTCTTC
CASRPGGGLNNEQFF
>few|-|TRBV7-9|TRBJ2-5|14
TGTGCCAGCAGCACCCGACAGTCTAGAGGGACCCAGTACTTC
CASSTRQSRGTQYF
>many|TRBD2|TRBV7-2|TRBJ2-1|15
TGTGCCAGCAGCTCGGGACTAGCCAAAGCCAATGAGCAGTTCTTC
CASSSGLAKANEQFF
>many|-|TRBV7-9|TRBJ1-1|14
TGTGCCAGCAGCTTAGTGGGGGCCCCAGGGGAAGCTTTCTTT
CASSLVGAPGEAFF
>many|TRBD2|TRBV28|TRBJ2-7|15
TGTGCCAGCAGTTTATTTCCTAGCGGGGGCTACGAGCAGTACTTC
CASSLFPSGGYEQYF
>many|-|TRBV3-1|TRBJ1-1|13
TGTGCCAGCAGCCCTAGGACCGCCGGAGGAGCTTTCTTT
CASSPRTAGGAFF
>many|-|TRBV29-1|TRBJ2-3|12
TGCAGCGTTGGGGAGGGGGGAGATACGCAGTATTTT
CSVGEGGDTQYF
>many|-|TRBV5-1|TRBJ2-2|15
TGCGCCAGCAGTTATATAATTGCAAACACCGGGGAGCTGTTTTTT
CASSYIIANTGELFF
>-|TRBD2|TRBV4-1|TRBJ2-2|18
TGCGCCAGCAGCCAAGGGGGACTAGCGGGAGTAGGCACCGGGGAGCTGTTTTTT
CASSQGGLAGVGTGELFF
>many|-|TRBV15|TRBJ2-7|12
TGTGCCACCAGCAGGGCTAGGGACGAGCAGTACTTC
CATSRARDEQYF
>many|-|TRBV7-2|TRBJ2-1|15
TGTGCCAGCAGCTTAGATTTGCGCACCTACAATGAGCAGTTCTTC
CASSLDLRTYNEQFF
>many|TRBD1|TRBV10-3|TRBJ2-3|14
TGTGCCATCAGGGGGGACAGGGGAGGAGATACGCAGTATTTT
CAIRGDRGGDTQYF
>many|TRBD1|TRBV29-1|TRBJ2-7|14
TGCAGCGTGAAGGGGGCATTAAACTCCTACGAGCAGTACTTC
CSVKGALNSYEQYF
>many|TRBD2|TRBV3-1|TRBJ2-7|14
TGTGCCAGCAGGACTAGCGGGAACTCCTACGAGCAGTACTTC
CASRTSGNSYEQYF
>few|-|TRBV19|TRBJ2-1|11
TGTGCCAGTACAATGGGCGCTGAGCAGTTCTTC
CASTMGAEQFF
>many|TRBD2|TRBV11-2|TRBJ2-1|17
TGTGCCAGCAGCTTTACTGTTACTAGCGGGATCAACGATGAGCAGTTCTTC
CASSFTVTSGINDEQFF
>many|-|TRBV10-3|TRBJ2-2|21
TGTGCCATCAGTGAGCCAGGGGGGGACTCCAGATCGATGAGTACCACCGGGGAGCTGTTTTTT
CAISEPGGDSRSMSTTGELFF
>many|-|TRBV6-1|TRBJ1-5|15
TGTGCCAGCAACGAAGGAGTTGGGAGCAATCAGCCCCAGCATTTT
CASNEGVGSNQPQHF
>few|-|TRBV5-1|TRBJ1-2|15
TGCGCCAGCAGCTTGGGGCAACCGGGAAACTATGGCTACACCTTC
CASSLGQPGNYGYTF
>many|TRBD1|TRBV28|TRBJ1-1|15
TGTGCCAGCAGTCGTACAGGGGAAATGAACACTGAAGCTTTCTTT
CASSRTGEMNTEAFF
>many|TRBD2|TRBV11-3|TRBJ2-7|15
TGTGCCAGCAGCATACCCTGGGGGGGTCGAGACGAGCAGTACTTC
CASSIPWGGRDEQYF
>many|-|TRBV7-8|TRBJ1-2|15
TGTGCCAGCAGCCTATACAGGGATCCTTCTAGTGGCTACACCTTC
CASSLYRDPSSGYTF
>many|-|TRBV28|TRBJ1-1|14
TGTGCCAGCAGTTTCCAGGGTAGGGGGGCTGAAGCTTTCTTT
CASSFQGRGAEAFF
>many|TRBD1|TRBV27|TRBJ1-2|13
TGTGCCAGCAGTTTAGGACAGGGGACTGGCTACACCTTC
CASSLGQGTGYTF